This T cell receptor (beta chain) derives from a study of early T cells in non-severe SARS-CoV-2 infection. In this sample, this clonotype turned up many times. Researchers attached unique molecular identifiers to individual cDNA molecules. TCRdb called the 5' RACE reads again in MiXCR, with one record for every CDR3 protein. The sample shows about 19,000 distinct CDR3 sequences, roughly 4.3% of them seen only once. The CDR3 length is 11 residues. Trimming took off 6 bases at V and 7 bases at J, with 11 bases between the two ends. Per the germline V gene, CDR1 is DFQATT and CDR2 is SNEGSKA (reference sequence).

The clonotype comes from an adult who was a healthcare worker with PCR-confirmed SARS-CoV-2 infection or an uninfected control (not recorded which). J is TRBJ2-3 and V is TRBV20-1; D is uncertain. The sequencing sample was made of whole blood. The CDR3 here is CSAGPRNTQYF. The CDR3 nucleotides are TGCAGTGCCGGACCCCGAAATACGCAGTATTTT.